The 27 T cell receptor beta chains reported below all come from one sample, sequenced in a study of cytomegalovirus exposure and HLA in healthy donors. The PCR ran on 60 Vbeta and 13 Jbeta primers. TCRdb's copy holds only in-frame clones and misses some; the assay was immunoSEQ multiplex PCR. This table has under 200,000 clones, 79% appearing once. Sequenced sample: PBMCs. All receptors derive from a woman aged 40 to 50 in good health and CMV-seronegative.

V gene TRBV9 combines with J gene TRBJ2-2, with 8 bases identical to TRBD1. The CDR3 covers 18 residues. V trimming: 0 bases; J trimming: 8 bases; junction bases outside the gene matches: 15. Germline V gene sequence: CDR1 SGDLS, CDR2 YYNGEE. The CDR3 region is CASSVVPGTGPLPGELFF. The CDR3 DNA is TGTGCCAGCAGCGTAGTTCCGGGGACAGGCCCCTTACCGGGGGAGCTGTTTTTT.

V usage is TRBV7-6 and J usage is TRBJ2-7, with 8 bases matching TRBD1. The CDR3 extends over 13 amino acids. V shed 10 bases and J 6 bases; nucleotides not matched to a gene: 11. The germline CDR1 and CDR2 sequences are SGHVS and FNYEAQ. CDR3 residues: CATTSRGLCEQYF. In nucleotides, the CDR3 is TGTGCCACAACGTCCAGGGGGCTTTGCGAGCAGTACTTC.

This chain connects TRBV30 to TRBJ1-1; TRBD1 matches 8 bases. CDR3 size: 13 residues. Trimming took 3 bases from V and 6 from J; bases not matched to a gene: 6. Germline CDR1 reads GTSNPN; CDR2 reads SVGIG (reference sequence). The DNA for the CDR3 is TGTGCCTGGAGGGCGACAGGGGTGCCTGAAGCTTTCTTT. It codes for CAWRATGVPEAFF.

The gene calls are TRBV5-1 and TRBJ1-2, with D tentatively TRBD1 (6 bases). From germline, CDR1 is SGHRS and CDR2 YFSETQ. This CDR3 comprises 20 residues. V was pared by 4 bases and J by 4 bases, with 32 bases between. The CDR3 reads CASSQGVRSGDLRSGYGYTF. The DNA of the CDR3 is TGCGCCAGCAGCCAAGGTGTACGTTCAGGGGACCTCAGATCCGGCTATGGCTACACCTTC.

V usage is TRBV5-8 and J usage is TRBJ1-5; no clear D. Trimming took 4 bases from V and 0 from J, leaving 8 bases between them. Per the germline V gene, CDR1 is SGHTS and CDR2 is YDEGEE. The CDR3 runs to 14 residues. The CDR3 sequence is CASSAPYSNQPQHF. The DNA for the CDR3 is TGTGCCAGCAGCGCCCCCTATAGCAATCAGCCCCAGCATTTT.

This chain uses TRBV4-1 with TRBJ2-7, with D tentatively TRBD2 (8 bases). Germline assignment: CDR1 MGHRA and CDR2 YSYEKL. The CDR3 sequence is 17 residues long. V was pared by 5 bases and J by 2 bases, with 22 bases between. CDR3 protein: CASSYGLAQGGTYEQYF. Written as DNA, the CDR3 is TGCGCCAGCAGCTATGGACTAGCCCAGGGGGGGACCTACGAGCAGTACTTC.

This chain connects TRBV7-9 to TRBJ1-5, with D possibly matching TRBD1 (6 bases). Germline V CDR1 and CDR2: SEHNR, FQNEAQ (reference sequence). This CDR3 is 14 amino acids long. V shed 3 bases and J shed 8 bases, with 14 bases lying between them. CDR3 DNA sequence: TGTGCCAGCAGCTTGGGAGGGGGTGAGGAGCCCCAGCATTTT. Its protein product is CASSLGGGEEPQHF.

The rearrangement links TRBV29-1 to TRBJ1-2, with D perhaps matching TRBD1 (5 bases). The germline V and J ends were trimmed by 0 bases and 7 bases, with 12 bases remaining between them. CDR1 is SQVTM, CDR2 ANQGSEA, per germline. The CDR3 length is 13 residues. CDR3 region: CSVEEGGGRGYTF. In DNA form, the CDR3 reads TGCAGCGTTGAAGAGGGGGGTGGACGTGGCTACACCTTC.

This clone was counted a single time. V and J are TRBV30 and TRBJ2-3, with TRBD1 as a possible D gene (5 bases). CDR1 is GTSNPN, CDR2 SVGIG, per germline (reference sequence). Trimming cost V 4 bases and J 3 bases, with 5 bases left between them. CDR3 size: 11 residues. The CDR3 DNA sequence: TGTGCCTGGAAGGGGACAGATACGCAGTATTTT. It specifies CAWKGTDTQYF.

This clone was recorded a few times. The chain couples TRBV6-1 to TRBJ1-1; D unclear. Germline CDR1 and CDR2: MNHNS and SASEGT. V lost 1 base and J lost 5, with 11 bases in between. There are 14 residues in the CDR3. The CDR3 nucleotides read TGTGCCAGCAGTGAAGTCGGGATGTGGACTGAAGCTTTCTTT. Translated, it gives CASSEVGMWTEAFF.

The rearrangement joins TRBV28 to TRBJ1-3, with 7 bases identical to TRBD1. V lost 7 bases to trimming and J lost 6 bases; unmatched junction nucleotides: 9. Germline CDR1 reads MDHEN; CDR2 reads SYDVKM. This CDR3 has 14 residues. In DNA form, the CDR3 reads TGTGCCAGCATACCCCCCGGGACAGTAAACACCATATATTTT. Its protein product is CASIPPGTVNTIYF. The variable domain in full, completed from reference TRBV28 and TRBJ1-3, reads DVKVTQSSRYLVKRTGEKVFLECVQDMDHENMFWYRQDPGLGLRLIYFSYDVKMKEKGDIPEGYSVSREKKERFSLILESASTNQTSMYLCASIPPGTVNTIYFGEGSWLTVV.

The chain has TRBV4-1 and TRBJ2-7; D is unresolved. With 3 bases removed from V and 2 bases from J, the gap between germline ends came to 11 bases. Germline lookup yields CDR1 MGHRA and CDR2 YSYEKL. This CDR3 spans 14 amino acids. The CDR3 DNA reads TGCGCCAGCAGCCAGGCCCAAACAGCCTACGAGCAGTACTTC. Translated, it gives CASSQAQTAYEQYF.

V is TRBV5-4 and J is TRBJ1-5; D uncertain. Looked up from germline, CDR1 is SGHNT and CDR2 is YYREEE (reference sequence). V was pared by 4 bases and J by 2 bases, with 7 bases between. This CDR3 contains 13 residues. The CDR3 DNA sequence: TGTGCCAGCAGCCTATCGGGCAATCAGCCCCAGCATTTT. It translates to CASSLSGNQPQHF.

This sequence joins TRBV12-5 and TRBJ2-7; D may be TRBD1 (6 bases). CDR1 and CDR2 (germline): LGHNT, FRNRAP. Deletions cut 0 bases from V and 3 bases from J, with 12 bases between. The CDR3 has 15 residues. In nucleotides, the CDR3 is TGTGCTAGTGGTTTGGTAGACAGGTACTTCTACGAGCAGTACTTC. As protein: CASGLVDRYFYEQYF.

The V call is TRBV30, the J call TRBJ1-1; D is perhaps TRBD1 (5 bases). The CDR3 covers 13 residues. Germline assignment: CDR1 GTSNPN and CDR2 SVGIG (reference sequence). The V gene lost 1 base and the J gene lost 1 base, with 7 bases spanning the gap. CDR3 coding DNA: TGTGCCTGGAGTGGGGGGGGGAACACTGAAGCTTTCTTT. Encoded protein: CAWSGGGNTEAFF.

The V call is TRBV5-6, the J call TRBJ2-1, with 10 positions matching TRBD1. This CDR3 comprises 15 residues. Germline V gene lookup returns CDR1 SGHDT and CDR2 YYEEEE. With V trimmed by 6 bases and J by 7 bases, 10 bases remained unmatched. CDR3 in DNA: TGTGCCAGCATTTTCCGGGACAGGGGTCGGAATGAGCAGTTCTTC. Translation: CASIFRDRGRNEQFF.

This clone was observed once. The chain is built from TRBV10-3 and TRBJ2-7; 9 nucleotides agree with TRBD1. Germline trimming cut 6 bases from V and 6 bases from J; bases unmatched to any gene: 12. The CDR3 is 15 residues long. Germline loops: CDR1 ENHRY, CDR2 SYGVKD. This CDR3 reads CAISQRPGQGPEQYF. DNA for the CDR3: TGTGCCATCAGCCAACGACCGGGACAGGGCCCCGAGCAGTACTTC.

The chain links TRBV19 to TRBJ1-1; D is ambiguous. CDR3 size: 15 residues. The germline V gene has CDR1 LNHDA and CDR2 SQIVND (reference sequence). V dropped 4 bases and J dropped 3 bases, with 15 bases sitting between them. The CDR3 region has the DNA TGTGCCAGTAGTAAAGTGACTAGCGGAGACACTGAAGCTTTCTTT. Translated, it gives CASSKVTSGDTEAFF.

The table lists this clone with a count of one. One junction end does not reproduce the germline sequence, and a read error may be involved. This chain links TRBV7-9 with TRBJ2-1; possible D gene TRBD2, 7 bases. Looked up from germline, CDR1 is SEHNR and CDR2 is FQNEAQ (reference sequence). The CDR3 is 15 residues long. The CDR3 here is CSSSLGGGGGNEQFF. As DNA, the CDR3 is TGTTCCAGCAGCTTGGGTGGGGGCGGGGGCAATGAGCAGTTCTTC.

In nucleotides, the CDR3 is TGTGCCAGCAGTGACTCAAGACAGGGCAATCAGCCCCAGCATTTT. Residues: CASSDSRQGNQPQHF. The chain links TRBV6-4 to TRBJ1-5; tentative D call: TRBD1 (6 bases). The CDR3 is 15 amino acids. Germline CDR1 reads MRHNA; CDR2 reads SNTAGT. V was trimmed by 0 bases and J by 2 bases, leaving 8 bases between them.

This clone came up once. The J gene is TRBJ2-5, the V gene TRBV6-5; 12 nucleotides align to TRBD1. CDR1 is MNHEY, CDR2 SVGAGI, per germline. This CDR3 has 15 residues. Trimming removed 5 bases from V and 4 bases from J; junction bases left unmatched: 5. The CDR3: CASSPGQGAGETQYF. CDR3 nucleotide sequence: TGTGCCAGCAGTCCGGGACAGGGGGCCGGAGAGACCCAGTACTTC.

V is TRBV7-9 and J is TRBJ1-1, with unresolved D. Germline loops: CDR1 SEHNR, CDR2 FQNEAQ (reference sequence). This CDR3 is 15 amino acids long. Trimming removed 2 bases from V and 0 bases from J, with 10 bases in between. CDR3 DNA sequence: TGTGCCAGCAGCTTAAAGGACTATTTGAACACTGAAGCTTTCTTT. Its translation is CASSLKDYLNTEAFF.

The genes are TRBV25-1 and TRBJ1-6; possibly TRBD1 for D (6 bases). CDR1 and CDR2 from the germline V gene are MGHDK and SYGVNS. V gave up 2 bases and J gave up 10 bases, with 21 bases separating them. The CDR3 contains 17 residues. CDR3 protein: CASSESSFGRGGSPLHF. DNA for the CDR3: TGTGCCAGCAGTGAAAGCTCCTTCGGCAGGGGCGGATCACCCCTCCACTTT.

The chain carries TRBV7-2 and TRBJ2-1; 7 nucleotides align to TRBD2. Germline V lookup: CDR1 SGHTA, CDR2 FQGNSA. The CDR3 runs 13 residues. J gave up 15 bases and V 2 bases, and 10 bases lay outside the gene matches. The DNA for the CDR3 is TGTGCCAGCAGCTTACCCGGTGGCGGGAGCGTGTTCTTC. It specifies CASSLPGGGSVFF.

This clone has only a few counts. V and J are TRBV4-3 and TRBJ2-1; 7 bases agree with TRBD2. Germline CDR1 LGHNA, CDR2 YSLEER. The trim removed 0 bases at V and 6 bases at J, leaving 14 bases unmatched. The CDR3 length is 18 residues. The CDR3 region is CASSQDRASGLLGNEQFF. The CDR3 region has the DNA TGCGCCAGCAGCCAAGATAGGGCTAGCGGCCTACTAGGCAATGAGCAGTTCTTC.

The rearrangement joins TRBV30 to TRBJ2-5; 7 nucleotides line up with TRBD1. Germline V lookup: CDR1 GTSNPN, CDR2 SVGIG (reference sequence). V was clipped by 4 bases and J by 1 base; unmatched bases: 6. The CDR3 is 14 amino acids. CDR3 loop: CAWTGTVSQETQYF. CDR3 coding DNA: TGTGCCTGGACCGGGACAGTTTCCCAAGAGACCCAGTACTTC. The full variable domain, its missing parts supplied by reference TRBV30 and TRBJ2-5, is SQTIHQWPATLVQPVGSPLSLECTVEGTSNPNLYWYRQAAGRGLQLLFYSVGIGQISSEVPQNLSASRPQDRQFILSSKKLLLSDSGFYLCAWTGTVSQETQYFGPGTRLLVL.

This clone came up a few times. CDR3 sequence reads: CASSLGGRGLTEAFF. CDR3 nucleotide sequence: TGTGCCAGCAGCTTGGGGGGGCGCGGGTTGACTGAAGCTTTCTTT. The rearrangement links TRBV5-4 to TRBJ1-1; D might be TRBD1 (6 bases). The CDR3 has 15 amino acids. Germline CDR1 is SGHNT and CDR2 is YYREEE (reference sequence). With 0 bases removed from V and 5 bases from J, the gap between germline ends came to 14 bases.